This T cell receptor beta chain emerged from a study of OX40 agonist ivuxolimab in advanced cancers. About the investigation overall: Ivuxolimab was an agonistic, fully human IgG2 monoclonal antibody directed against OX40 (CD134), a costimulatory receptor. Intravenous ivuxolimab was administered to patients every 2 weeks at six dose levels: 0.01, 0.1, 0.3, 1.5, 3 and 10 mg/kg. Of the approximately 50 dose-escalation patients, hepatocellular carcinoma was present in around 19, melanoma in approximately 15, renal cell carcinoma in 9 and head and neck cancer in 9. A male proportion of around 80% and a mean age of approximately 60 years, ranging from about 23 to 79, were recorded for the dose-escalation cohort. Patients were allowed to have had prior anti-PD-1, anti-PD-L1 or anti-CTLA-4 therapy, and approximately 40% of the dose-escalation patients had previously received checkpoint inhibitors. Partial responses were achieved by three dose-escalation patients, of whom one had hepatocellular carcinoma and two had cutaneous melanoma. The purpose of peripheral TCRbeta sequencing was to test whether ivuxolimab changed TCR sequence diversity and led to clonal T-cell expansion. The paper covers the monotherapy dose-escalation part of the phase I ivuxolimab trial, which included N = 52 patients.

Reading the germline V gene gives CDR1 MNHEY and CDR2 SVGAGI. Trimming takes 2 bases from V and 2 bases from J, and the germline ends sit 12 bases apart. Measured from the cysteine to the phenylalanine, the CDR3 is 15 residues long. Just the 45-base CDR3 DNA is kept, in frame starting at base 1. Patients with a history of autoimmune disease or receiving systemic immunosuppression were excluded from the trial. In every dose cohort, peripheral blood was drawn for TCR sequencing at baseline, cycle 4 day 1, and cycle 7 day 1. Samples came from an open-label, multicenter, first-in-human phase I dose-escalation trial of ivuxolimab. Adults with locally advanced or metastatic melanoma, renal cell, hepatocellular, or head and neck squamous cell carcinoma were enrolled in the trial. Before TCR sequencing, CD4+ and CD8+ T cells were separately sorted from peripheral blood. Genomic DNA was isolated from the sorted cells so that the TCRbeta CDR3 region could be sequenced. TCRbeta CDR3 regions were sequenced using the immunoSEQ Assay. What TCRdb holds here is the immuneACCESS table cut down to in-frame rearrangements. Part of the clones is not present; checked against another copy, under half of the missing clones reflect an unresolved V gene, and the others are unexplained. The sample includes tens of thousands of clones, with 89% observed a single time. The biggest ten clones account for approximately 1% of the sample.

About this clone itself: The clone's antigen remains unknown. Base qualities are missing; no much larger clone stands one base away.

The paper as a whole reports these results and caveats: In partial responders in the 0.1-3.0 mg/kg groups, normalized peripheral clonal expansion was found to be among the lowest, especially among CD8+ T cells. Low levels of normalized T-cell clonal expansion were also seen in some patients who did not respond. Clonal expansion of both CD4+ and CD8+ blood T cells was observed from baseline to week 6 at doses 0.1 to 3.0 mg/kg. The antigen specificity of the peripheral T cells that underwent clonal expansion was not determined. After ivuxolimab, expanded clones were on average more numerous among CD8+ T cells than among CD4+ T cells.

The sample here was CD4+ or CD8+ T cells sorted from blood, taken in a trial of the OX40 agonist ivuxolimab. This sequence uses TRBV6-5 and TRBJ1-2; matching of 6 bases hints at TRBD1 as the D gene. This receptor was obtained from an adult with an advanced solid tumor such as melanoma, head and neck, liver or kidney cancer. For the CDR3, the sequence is CASSYPPTGNYGYTF. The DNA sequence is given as TGTGCCAGCAGTTACCCCCCTACAGGGAACTATGGCTACACCTTC.